This passage covers 31 T cell receptor beta chains from one sample sequenced in a study of blood T cell repertoires in COVID-19. Libraries were prepared by immunoSEQ multiplex PCR; TCRdb keeps only in-frame clonotypes and omits some of them. This repertoire shows 250,000 to 350,000 clones, 70% to 90% found once; its top ten account for 3.5% to 4.5%. Sample: PBMCs or T cells enriched from blood (not recorded which). These receptors came from a woman aged 25 to 39 who had recovered from COVID-19.

V is TRBV30 and J is TRBJ2-7, with TRBD2 matching 8 bases. Trimming took 4 bases from V and 6 from J; bases not matched to a gene: 11. The CDR3 spans 14 residues. Per the germline V gene, CDR1 is GTSNPN and CDR2 is SVGIG (reference sequence). For the CDR3, the DNA is TGTGCCTGGACGGGAGGGGTAGGTGGTCGCGAGCAGTACTTC. Residues: CAWTGGVGGREQYF.

This clone was picked up a small number of times. The chain links TRBV5-1 to TRBJ1-1; 9 nucleotides align to TRBD1. After removal of 3 bases from V and 0 bases from J, the junction contained 15 bases not matched to a gene. CDR3 length: 19 amino acids. The germline gives CDR1 SGHRS, CDR2 YFSETQ. The CDR3 loop reads CASSSLWPGQGRVNTEAFF. The CDR3 nucleotides are TGCGCCAGCAGCTCCCTCTGGCCGGGACAGGGACGAGTGAACACTGAAGCTTTCTTT.

This clone was observed once. This chain joins TRBV25-1 and TRBJ1-1; no firm D call. CDR3 length equals 15 residues. Between the trimmed V and J ends, which lost 7 bases and 5 bases, there was a span of 20 bases. The germline V gene encodes CDR1 MGHDK and CDR2 SYGVNS. CDR3 coding DNA: TGTGCCAGCAAGAGTACCAGGATCTTTGGGACTGAAGCTTTCTTT. It codes for CASKSTRIFGTEAFF.

This chain links TRBV11-3 with TRBJ2-5; 9 bases map to TRBD1. V trimming: 6 bases; J trimming: 5 bases; junction bases outside the gene matches: 10. There are 15 residues in the CDR3. Germline CDR1 and CDR2: SGHNT and YENEEA. The CDR3 DNA is TGTGCCAGCAGTTCCCGGGACAGGGTCCCGGAGACCCAGTACTTC. Amino acid sequence: CASSSRDRVPETQYF. Full variable domain (remainder filled in from reference TRBV11-3 and TRBJ2-5): EAGVVQSPRYKIIEKKQPVAFWCNPISGHNTLYWYLQNLGQGPELLIRYENEEAVDDSQLPKDRFSAERLKGVDSTLKIQPAELGDSAVYLCASSSRDRVPETQYFGPGTRLLVL.

The rearrangement uses TRBV11-3 and TRBJ1-3; weak D call: TRBD1 (5 bases). V was pared by 0 bases and J by 0 bases, with 21 bases between. The germline CDR1 and CDR2 sequences are SGHNT and YENEEA. This CDR3 is 20 amino acids long. DNA for the CDR3: TGTGCCAGCAGCTTAGATAAAGAAGCCGACAGTCCAACCTCTGGAAACACCATATATTTT. This translates into CASSLDKEADSPTSGNTIYF. Full variable domain (remainder filled in from reference TRBV11-3 and TRBJ1-3): EAGVVQSPRYKIIEKKQPVAFWCNPISGHNTLYWYLQNLGQGPELLIRYENEEAVDDSQLPKDRFSAERLKGVDSTLKIQPAELGDSAVYLCASSLDKEADSPTSGNTIYFGEGSWLTVV.

This chain links TRBV19 with TRBJ1-6; D may be TRBD1 (6 bases). Trimming left V 7 bases short and J 7 bases short, with 23 bases between. The CDR3 is 17 residues long. Germline CDR1 is LNHDA and CDR2 is SQIVND (reference sequence). CDR3 nucleotide sequence: TGTGCCAGTACCCAATTTTACGACAGGCTTGGCAATTCACCCCTCCACTTT. Protein product: CASTQFYDRLGNSPLHF.

J is TRBJ2-2 and V is TRBV7-9; the match to TRBD1 covers 7 bases. CDR1 is SEHNR and CDR2 is FQNEAQ in the germline V gene (reference sequence). This CDR3 has 15 residues. Trimming took 4 bases from V and 5 from J; bases not matched to a gene: 7. CDR3 region: CASSSRDRITGELFF. CDR3 sequence (DNA): TGTGCCAGCAGCTCCCGGGACAGAATTACCGGGGAGCTGTTTTTT.

V is TRBV27 and J is TRBJ1-3, with D perhaps TRBD1 (6 bases). CDR3 length: 16 residues. The ends were cut back, 6 bases at V and 0 bases at J, with 15 bases in the middle. The germline V gene has CDR1 MNHEY and CDR2 SMNVEV (reference sequence). The DNA of the CDR3 is TGTGCCAGCAGCTTCAACAGGGTCAGCTCTGGAAACACCATATATTTT. Protein: CASSFNRVSSGNTIYF.

This sequence joins TRBV27 and TRBJ2-7, with D perhaps matching TRBD1 (5 bases). Germline CDR1 MNHEY, CDR2 SMNVEV (reference sequence). This CDR3 comprises 14 residues. V lost 6 bases to trimming and J lost 1 base, with 13 bases between them. The CDR3 region is CASRAGSGSYEQYF. Written as DNA, the CDR3 is TGTGCCAGCAGAGCAGGGTCTGGATCCTACGAGCAGTACTTC.

The V gene is TRBV2, the J gene TRBJ2-3, with a possible D match to TRBD2 (5 bases). The CDR3 is 13 amino acids. Trimming removed 8 bases from V and 0 bases from J, with 9 bases in between. The germline V gene encodes CDR1 SNHLY and CDR2 FYNNEI. CDR3 residues: CASQRTSTDTQYF. For the CDR3, the DNA is TGTGCCAGCCAAAGGACTAGCACAGATACGCAGTATTTT.

This CDR3 reads CASSLGGSNEQFF. The CDR3 nucleotides are TGTGCCAGCAGCTTGGGCGGGAGCAATGAGCAGTTCTTC. The V and J genes are TRBV5-6 and TRBJ2-1; TRBD2 matches at 7 bases. The CDR3 is 13 amino acids. The germline gives CDR1 SGHDT, CDR2 YYEEEE. V lost 0 bases and J lost 6; bases outside the gene matches: 0.

This chain uses TRBV27 with TRBJ1-1; unclear D gene. Germline CDR1 MNHEY, CDR2 SMNVEV (reference sequence). CDR3 length: 13 amino acids. V lost 3 bases to trimming and J lost 3 bases, with 8 bases between them. DNA for the CDR3: TGTGCCAGCAGTTTGAACCAGTACACTGAAGCTTTCTTT. Translation: CASSLNQYTEAFF.

This chain links TRBV5-1 with TRBJ2-1, with a possible D match to TRBD2 (5 bases). V lost 4 bases and J lost 6, with 17 bases in between. The CDR3 runs 15 residues. Germline lookup yields CDR1 SGHRS and CDR2 YFSETQ. This CDR3 reads CASSPRDAWANEQFF. In DNA, the CDR3 is TGCGCCAGCAGCCCGAGGGATGCCTGGGCCAATGAGCAGTTCTTC.

This rearrangement joins TRBV18 to TRBJ2-5; possibly TRBD1 for D (6 bases). CDR3 length equals 14 residues. Germline loops: CDR1 KGHSH, CDR2 LQKENI. V lost 8 bases, J lost 2 bases, and 15 bases lay in between. The CDR3 is CASRVAGDQETQYF. CDR3 nucleotides: TGTGCCAGCCGGGTGGCAGGGGATCAAGAGACCCAGTACTTC.

Many counts were recorded for this clone. The V call is TRBV4-1, the J call TRBJ2-7; 8 nucleotides line up with TRBD2. V was pared by 0 bases and J by 2 bases, with 3 bases of the junction left unmatched. Germline CDR1 is MGHRA and CDR2 is YSYEKL. This CDR3 contains 15 residues. This chain's CDR3 is CASSQEHGGAYEQYF. For the CDR3, the DNA is TGCGCCAGCAGCCAAGAGCACGGGGGGGCCTACGAGCAGTACTTC.

V usage is TRBV12-3 or TRBV12-4 and J usage is TRBJ1-2; D is undetermined. Trimming pared 5 bases from V and 2 bases from J, leaving 6 bases between. This CDR3 region has 12 residues. The chain's CDR3 is CASSGQNYGYTF. The CDR3 nucleotides read TGTGCCAGCAGTGGGCAGAACTATGGCTACACCTTC.

This chain uses TRBV6-5 with TRBJ1-2, with TRBD1 as a possible D gene (6 bases). Trimming removed 5 bases at V and 4 bases at J, with 11 bases between. Per germline, CDR1 MNHEY and CDR2 SVGAGI. The CDR3 has 13 amino acids. The CDR3 sequence: CASSKDSVYGYTF. The CDR3, as DNA: TGTGCCAGCAGTAAGGACAGCGTCTATGGCTACACCTTC.

The sample holds one count of this clone. The chain uses TRBV27 and TRBJ2-1; D may be TRBD1 (6 bases). The germline V and J ends were trimmed by 3 bases and 8 bases, with 17 bases remaining between them. Germline V gene data show CDR1 as MNHEY and CDR2 as SMNVEV (reference sequence). The CDR3 spans 15 residues. The CDR3 sequence: CASSLSAGVLDEQFF. The CDR3 nucleotides read TGTGCCAGCAGTTTGTCCGCAGGGGTTTTAGATGAGCAGTTCTTC.

V is TRBV2 and J is TRBJ1-2; TRBD1 matches at 7 bases. Germline loops: CDR1 SNHLY, CDR2 FYNNEI. The trim removed 10 bases at V and 3 bases at J, leaving 11 bases unmatched. The CDR3 runs 14 residues. CDR3 in DNA: TGTGCCATCAGAAAGGGGGCTTTGGACTATGGCTACACCTTC. It specifies CAIRKGALDYGYTF. The variable domain in full, completed from reference TRBV2 and TRBJ1-2, reads EPEVTQTPSHQVTQMGQEVILRCVPISNHLYFYWYRQILGQKVEFLVSFYNNEISEKSEIFDDQFSVERPDGSNFTLKIRSTKLEDSAMYFCAIRKGALDYGYTFGSGTRLTVV.

This chain links TRBV11-2 with TRBJ2-5; D not resolved. Germline values: CDR1 SGHAT, CDR2 FQNNGV. The V end was cut by 2 bases, the J end by 5 bases, with 9 bases between. CDR3 size: 13 residues. CDR3 sequence reads: CASSLFRRETQYF. CDR3 DNA: TGTGCCAGCAGCTTATTCCGGCGGGAGACCCAGTACTTC.

Only one count was recorded for this clone. V usage is TRBV28 and J usage is TRBJ1-5, with 10 positions matching TRBD1. The J segment lost 5 bases and the V segment lost 3 bases, leaving 13 bases of the junction unmatched. CDR1 and CDR2 from the germline V gene are MDHEN and SYDVKM. The CDR3 loop spans 18 amino acids. The CDR3 sequence is CASSFGTGAIRVDQPQHF. The CDR3 bases are TGTGCCAGCAGTTTCGGGACAGGGGCGATCAGGGTTGATCAGCCCCAGCATTTT.

The chain joins TRBV6-5 to TRBJ1-5; no reliable D call. Germline CDR1 is MNHEY and CDR2 is SVGAGI. The CDR3 spans 14 residues. The V and J ends lost 10 bases and 0 bases respectively, with 13 bases between them. CDR3 loop: CAIPRGDSNQPQHF. CDR3 DNA sequence: TGTGCCATCCCACGAGGTGATAGCAATCAGCCCCAGCATTTT.

The chain joins TRBV24-1 to TRBJ2-5; 7 bases match TRBD2. The germline V gene has CDR1 KGHDR and CDR2 SFDVKD. V lost 4 bases, J lost 4 bases, and 5 bases stayed unmatched. The CDR3 contains 14 residues. The CDR3 is CATSDVGGGETQYF. CDR3 DNA sequence: TGTGCCACCAGTGACGTCGGCGGGGGAGAGACCCAGTACTTC.

This clone was found once. V is TRBV7-8 and J is TRBJ1-3; D is unresolved. Trimming removed 5 bases from V and 0 bases from J, with 8 bases in between. The germline V gene has CDR1 SGHVS and CDR2 FQNEAQ. The CDR3 length is 14 residues. The CDR3 loop reads CASSRGSSGNTIYF. The CDR3 DNA follows: TGTGCCAGCAGCCGAGGGAGCTCTGGAAACACCATATATTTT.

The chain combines TRBV7-2 with TRBJ2-5; 7 bases line up with TRBD1. Per the germline V gene, CDR1 is SGHTA and CDR2 is FQGNSA. Trimming removed 2 bases from V and 4 bases from J; junction bases left unmatched: 1. The length of the CDR3 is 13 residues. The CDR3 here is CASSLRQGETQYF. In DNA form, the CDR3 reads TGTGCCAGCAGCTTAAGACAGGGAGAGACCCAGTACTTC.

The rearrangement links TRBV11-1 to TRBJ2-5; TRBD2 matches 7 bases. Trimming at V came to 5 bases and at J to 5 bases, leaving 11 bases not matched to a gene. The V gene's germline CDR1 is SGHAT and CDR2 FQDESV (reference sequence). This CDR3 spans 15 amino acids. CDR3 nucleotides: TGTGCCAGCAGCCTGGGGGGGGTGCAATGGGAGACCCAGTACTTC. Translation: CASSLGGVQWETQYF.

The J gene is TRBJ1-1, the V gene TRBV10-1, with D unclear. Per germline, CDR1 WNHNN and CDR2 SYGVQD (reference sequence). The germline V and J ends were trimmed by 0 bases and 7 bases, with 6 bases remaining between them. The CDR3 contains 12 residues. The CDR3 region is CASSESGVEAFF. The DNA of the CDR3 is TGCGCCAGCAGTGAGTCAGGAGTTGAAGCTTTCTTT.

This chain links TRBV7-9 with TRBJ2-2; a possible D gene is TRBD1 (6 bases). CDR1 and CDR2 (germline): SEHNR, FQNEAQ (reference sequence). The CDR3 loop spans 16 amino acids. Trimming cost V 5 bases and J 0 bases, with 13 bases left between them. The chain's CDR3 is CASSKPGQPNTGELFF. The CDR3 nucleotides are TGTGCCAGCAGCAAACCGGGACAACCGAACACCGGGGAGCTGTTTTTT.

The rearrangement joins TRBV11-3 to TRBJ1-1; D might be TRBD1 (5 bases). This CDR3 region has 16 residues. Trimming shortened V by 10 bases and J by 4 bases, and 25 bases separated the two germline ends. Germline lookup yields CDR1 SGHNT and CDR2 YENEEA. The CDR3 DNA reads as TGTGCCAATTACCACCGGGGAGGGGTCTTGGGCACTGAAGCTTTCTTT. It translates to CANYHRGGVLGTEAFF.

The rearrangement uses TRBV27 and TRBJ1-5; D is unresolved. V was pared by 2 bases and J by 6 bases, with 8 bases between. The CDR3 loop spans 13 amino acids. CDR1 is MNHEY and CDR2 is SMNVEV in the germline V gene (reference sequence). This CDR3 reads CASSLRSGQPQHF. CDR3 DNA sequence: TGTGCCAGCAGTTTAAGATCCGGTCAGCCCCAGCATTTT.

The genes are TRBV18 and TRBJ2-3, with a weak D call TRBD2 (5 bases). Germline V gene lookup returns CDR1 KGHSH and CDR2 LQKENI. V shed 3 bases and J shed 5 bases, with 12 bases lying between them. The CDR3 totals 14 residues. The CDR3 DNA reads as TGTGCCAGCTCACCCGGGAAGGGTGAAGATACGCAGTATTTT. This encodes CASSPGKGEDTQYF.